This T cell receptor beta chain is drawn from a study of blood T cell repertoires in COVID-19. Study-level background: The study drew acute and convalescent COVID-19 samples from the United States, Italy and Spain. From T cells, B-cell-depleted T cells, or PBMCs came the material, which was cDNA or gDNA.

Per the authors' pipeline: Estimation of nucleated cell counts relied on the amplification of reference gene primers. Generated by immunoSEQ multiplex PCR, the TCRdb table keeps only in-frame clones and is missing some. V and J calls plus clone size are reproduced from that table; the DNA served to infer D and trimming. Of 200,000 to 250,000 clones listed, roughly 82% are singletons. Germline CDR1 SGHNT, CDR2 YYREEE (reference sequence). CDR3 length equals 14 residues. With 0 bases removed from V and 1 base from J, the gap between germline ends came to 8 bases. The chain employs TRBV5-4 and TRBJ2-7; perhaps TRBD1 as D (6 bases). The sequence was obtained from a man aged 45-60 years with active or convalescent COVID-19. The sequenced sample was peripheral blood. DNA for the CDR3: TGTGCCAGCAGCTTGGGCCAGGGGTCCTACGAGCAGTACTTC. Translated: CASSLGQGSYEQYF. Supplemented by reference TRBV5-4 and TRBJ2-7, the full variable domain reads ETGVTQSPTHLIKTRGQQVTLRCSSQSGHNTVSWYQQALGQGPQFIFQYYREEENGRGNFPPRFSGLQFPNYSSELNVNALELDDSALYLCASSLGQGSYEQYFGPGTRLTVT.